This TCR beta chain was profiled in a study of shared clonotypes between healthy human individuals. The assay was run at deep level. Methods used by the authors: Junction-only immunoSEQ data arrived without quality scores, meaning filtering differed. TCRdb keeps only in-frame clones here, not all; method: immunoSEQ multiplex PCR. That table gives V, J and clone size, and the DNA gave D and trimming. The table includes over 1.5 million clones, 95% to 99% detected once. CDR1 SGHRS and CDR2 YFSETQ come from the germline V gene. The CDR3 has 15 residues. The V gene lost 4 bases and the J gene lost 5 bases, with 15 bases spanning the gap.

This TCR came from a man aged 30 to 45 in good health. J is TRBJ1-4 and V is TRBV5-1; no reliable D call. The sequenced sample was naive CD4+ T cells sorted from blood. Stated subset: CD45RA+ positively selected. The CDR3: CASSRGGQKNEKLFF. The CDR3 nucleotides are TGCGCCAGCAGCCGAGGCGGTCAGAAAAATGAAAAACTGTTTTTT.